This TCR beta chain appears in the sequencing data of a study of blood T cell repertoires in COVID-19. CDR1 and CDR2 from the germline V gene are MNHEY and SVGAGI. This CDR3 region has 13 residues. V lost 7 bases, J lost 2 bases, and 9 bases lay in between. This clone has a handful of counts. The data were produced by immunoSEQ multiplex PCR, yet TCRdb's version contains in-frame clones alone and is incomplete. The sample records 150,000 to 200,000 clones, about 92% being singletons. Sequencing input: peripheral blood. This receptor was taken from an older woman with COVID-19, enrolled during active disease. The gene calls are TRBV6-5 and TRBJ1-3; TRBD1 might be the D (5 bases). The CDR3 DNA follows: TGTGCCAGCAAGGAGGGGCCTGGAAACACCATATATTTT. Amino acid sequence: CASKEGPGNTIYF.